Below are 20 T cell receptor beta chains sequenced from a single sample in a study of PD-1 blockade in classical Hodgkin lymphoma. Data came from immunoSEQ multiplex PCR; TCRdb stores just in-frame clones and leaves some out. The repertoire consists of around 31,000 clones, with 85% occurring once and the leading ten covering about 2.6%. Each patient experienced a relapse that followed autologous stem cell transplantation, and brentuximab vedotin exposure varied. Magnetic negative selection was used to purify CD4+ T cells from PBMCs that had been thawed. Sequences were derived from CD4+ T cells from blood, sampled at baseline. Receptors were obtained from a human donor with classical Hodgkin lymphoma.

The chain couples TRBV28 to TRBJ1-4; D gene unclear. Trimming cost V 1 base and J 10 bases, with 13 bases left between them. The CDR3 is 14 residues long. Looked up from germline, CDR1 is MDHEN and CDR2 is SYDVKM. CDR3 residues: CASSLLAPMGKLFF. The CDR3, as DNA: TGTGCCAGCAGTTTATTGGCACCAATGGGAAAACTGTTTTTT.

The chain has TRBV2 and TRBJ1-2; D remains ambiguous. The V and J ends lost 1 base and 5 bases respectively, with 2 bases between them. This CDR3 comprises 11 residues. The germline CDR1 and CDR2 sequences are SNHLY and FYNNEI. CDR3 DNA: TGTGCCAGCAGTGAAGGGTATGGCTACACCTTC. As protein: CASSEGYGYTF.

The CDR3 bases are TGTGCCAGCAGCCCCGGACAGAGAACTAATGAAAAACTGTTTTTT. This gives the protein CASSPGQRTNEKLFF. V usage is TRBV7-8 and J usage is TRBJ1-4, with D possibly TRBD1 on 6 matching bases. The V gene lost 5 bases and the J gene lost 1 base, with 11 bases spanning the gap. The germline CDR1 and CDR2 sequences are SGHVS and FQNEAQ. The CDR3 spans 15 residues.

This clone showed up just once. The rearrangement joins TRBV19 to TRBJ2-2; 9 nucleotides align to TRBD2. The germline gives CDR1 LNHDA, CDR2 SQIVND (reference sequence). V lost 10 bases and J lost 3; bases outside the gene matches: 6. CDR3 size: 14 residues. As DNA, the CDR3 is TGTGCCACCCCAGCGGGAGGTCACACCGGGGAGCTGTTTTTT. It codes for CATPAGGHTGELFF.

The rearrangement joins TRBV6-5 to TRBJ2-7; TRBD1 aligns across 10 bases. CDR1 is MNHEY, CDR2 SVGAGI, per germline. Trimming removed 4 bases from V and 1 base from J; junction bases left unmatched: 4. The CDR3 is 15 residues long. CDR3 nucleotides: TGTGCCAGCAGTTTTGACAGGGGGCCATCCTACGAGCAGTACTTC. Protein: CASSFDRGPSYEQYF.

The V gene is TRBV6-1, the J gene TRBJ2-7, with D perhaps TRBD1 (6 bases). Per the germline V gene, CDR1 is MNHNS and CDR2 is SASEGT. The CDR3 is 15 amino acids. V was pared by 2 bases and J by 0 bases, with 11 bases between. The CDR3, as DNA: TGTGCCAGCAGTGAACCGGGACATACCTCCTACGAGCAGTACTTC. This codes for CASSEPGHTSYEQYF.

The rearrangement uses TRBV9 and TRBJ2-2; D remains ambiguous. Germline loops: CDR1 SGDLS, CDR2 YYNGEE. The CDR3 has 21 residues. Deletions cut 4 bases from V and 5 bases from J, with 33 bases between. The CDR3 loop reads CASSPSSSARGRDPRTGELFF. In DNA form, the CDR3 reads TGTGCCAGCAGCCCGAGTAGCTCGGCCCGAGGCCGAGATCCGAGAACCGGGGAGCTGTTTTTT.

The CDR3 sequence is CASRRDSLGNQPQHF. The CDR3 bases are TGTGCCAGCAGACGTGACAGTTTAGGCAATCAGCCCCAGCATTTT. V and J are TRBV2 and TRBJ1-5; D perhaps matches TRBD1 (5 bases). CDR1 and CDR2 from the germline V gene are SNHLY and FYNNEI. The CDR3 is 15 residues long. V was clipped by 6 bases and J by 2 bases, with 14 bases between them.

V and J are TRBV5-1 and TRBJ2-7; D not resolved. The CDR3 length is 15 residues. The V gene lost 4 bases and the J gene lost 2 bases, with 16 bases spanning the gap. Per the germline V gene, CDR1 is SGHRS and CDR2 is YFSETQ. CDR3 loop: CASSPPAGGAYEQYF. The CDR3 nucleotides are TGCGCCAGCAGCCCGCCCGCCGGTGGGGCCTACGAGCAGTACTTC. Full variable domain (remainder filled in from reference TRBV5-1 and TRBJ2-7): KAGVTQTPRYLIKTRGQQVTLSCSPISGHRSVSWYQQTPGQGLQFLFEYFSETQRNKGNFPGRFSGRQFSNSRSEMNVSTLELGDSALYLCASSPPAGGAYEQYFGPGTRLTVT.

V gene TRBV15 combines with J gene TRBJ1-2; D might be TRBD1 (5 bases). Germline V gene sequence: CDR1 LNHNV, CDR2 YYDKDF (reference sequence). With 2 bases removed from V and 14 bases from J, the gap between germline ends came to 18 bases. The CDR3 loop spans 13 amino acids. The CDR3 DNA reads TGTGCCACCAGCAGAAAATACATCGGGACCTGGACCTTC. Encoded protein: CATSRKYIGTWTF.

This clone showed up just a few times. This chain connects TRBV9 to TRBJ2-1; D gene uncertain. The CDR3 runs to 13 residues. Germline V gene lookup returns CDR1 SGDLS and CDR2 YYNGEE. Trimming left V 2 bases short and J 4 bases short, with 7 bases between. The CDR3 reads CASSVSRYNEQFF. CDR3 nucleotides: TGTGCCAGCAGCGTGAGTAGATACAATGAGCAGTTCTTC.

This chain joins TRBV5-1 and TRBJ2-6, with no clear D. V dropped 4 bases and J dropped 0 bases, with 8 bases sitting between them. Germline lookup yields CDR1 SGHRS and CDR2 YFSETQ. The CDR3 contains 15 residues. This CDR3 is CASSPGPSGANVLTF. The CDR3 nucleotides are TGCGCCAGCAGCCCCGGCCCCTCTGGGGCCAACGTCCTGACTTTC.

The chain uses TRBV5-4 and TRBJ2-3, with D tentatively TRBD2 (6 bases). Looked up from germline, CDR1 is SGHNT and CDR2 is YYREEE (reference sequence). The CDR3 runs to 12 residues. Trimming took 8 bases from V and 5 from J, leaving 12 bases between them. The CDR3 loop is CARYGGEDTQYF. The DNA of the CDR3 is TGTGCCAGATACGGCGGGGAAGATACGCAGTATTTT. The full variable domain, its missing parts supplied by reference TRBV5-4 and TRBJ2-3, is ETGVTQSPTHLIKTRGQQVTLRCSSQSGHNTVSWYQQALGQGPQFIFQYYREEENGRGNFPPRFSGLQFPNYSSELNVNALELDDSALYLCARYGGEDTQYFGPGTRLTVL.

The gene calls are TRBV7-2 and TRBJ2-7; 7 bases are a match to TRBD2. Germline CDR1 is SGHTA and CDR2 is FQGNSA. V shed 1 base and J 3 bases; nucleotides not matched to a gene: 6. The CDR3 covers 15 residues. The DNA for the CDR3 is TGTGCCAGCAGCTTAGGACTAGCAGGGTTCTACGAGCAGTACTTC. Amino acids: CASSLGLAGFYEQYF.

This chain uses TRBV10-3 with TRBJ2-1; 7 positions match TRBD2. With V trimmed by 2 bases and J by 14 bases, 3 bases remained unmatched. Germline CDR1 reads ENHRY; CDR2 reads SYGVKD. This CDR3 region has 11 residues. CDR3 protein: CAISEGGREFF. CDR3 sequence (DNA): TGTGCCATCAGTGAGGGAGGGAGGGAGTTCTTC.

The CDR3: CSVTRTVNTEAFF. The CDR3 region has the DNA TGCAGCGTTACGAGGACAGTGAACACTGAAGCTTTCTTT. This chain uses TRBV29-1 with TRBJ1-1, with D possibly being TRBD1 (6 bases). The CDR3 runs to 13 residues. In germline, CDR1 is SQVTM, CDR2 ANQGSEA. The V end was cut by 5 bases, the J end by 0 bases, with 10 bases between. The entire variable domain, with the rest obtained from reference TRBV29-1 and TRBJ1-1, is as follows: SAVISQKPSRDICQRGTSLTIQCQVDSQVTMMFWYRQQPGQSLTLIATANQGSEATYESGFVIDKFPISRPNLTFSTLTVSNMSPEDSSIYLCSVTRTVNTEAFFGQGTRLTVV.

A single count supports this clone. The chain uses TRBV19 and TRBJ2-3; D is perhaps TRBD2 (6 bases). The germline V gene encodes CDR1 LNHDA and CDR2 SQIVND (reference sequence). Trimming removed 5 bases from V and 2 bases from J, with 14 bases in between. The CDR3 length is 15 residues. This CDR3 reads CASSPSGWHTDTQYF. The CDR3 coding sequence is TGTGCCAGTAGTCCGAGCGGGTGGCACACAGATACGCAGTATTTT. The variable domain in full, completed from reference TRBV19 and TRBJ2-3, reads DGGITQSPKYLFRKEGQNVTLSCEQNLNHDAMYWYRQDPGQGLRLIYYSQIVNDFQKGDIAEGYSVSREKKESFPLTVTSAQKNPTAFYLCASSPSGWHTDTQYFGPGTRLTVL.

The chain uses TRBV18 and TRBJ1-1; unclear D gene. V was cut by 4 bases and J by 2 bases, with 11 bases left in between. Germline assignment: CDR1 KGHSH and CDR2 LQKENI. The CDR3 has 14 amino acids. The CDR3 nucleotides are TGTGCCAGCTCACTAGGGTCAGGAAACACTGAAGCTTTCTTT. Residues: CASSLGSGNTEAFF. Supplemented by reference TRBV18 and TRBJ1-1, the full variable domain reads NAGVMQNPRHLVRRRGQEARLRCSPMKGHSHVYWYRQLPEEGLKFMVYLQKENIIDESGMPKERFSAEFPKEGPSILRIQQVVRGDSAAYFCASSLGSGNTEAFFGQGTRLTVV.

V and J are TRBV19 and TRBJ1-2; D uncertain. The CDR3 loop spans 10 amino acids. CDR1 and CDR2 from the germline V gene are LNHDA and SQIVND (reference sequence). V was shortened by 9 bases and J by 6 bases, with 8 bases between the two germline ends. The CDR3: CASKSNGYTF. CDR3 DNA: TGTGCCAGCAAGAGCAATGGCTACACCTTC.

The chain employs TRBV5-1 and TRBJ2-1; 12 bases fit TRBD2. The J segment lost 3 bases and the V segment lost 4 bases, leaving 5 bases of the junction unmatched. CDR1 and CDR2 (germline): SGHRS, YFSETQ. The CDR3 contains 16 residues. DNA of the CDR3: TGCGCCAGCAGCATAACGACTAGCGGGGGCTACAATGAGCAGTTCTTC. Translated, it gives CASSITTSGGYNEQFF. The full variable domain, rest sourced from reference TRBV5-1 and TRBJ2-1, is KAGVTQTPRYLIKTRGQQVTLSCSPISGHRSVSWYQQTPGQGLQFLFEYFSETQRNKGNFPGRFSGRQFSNSRSEMNVSTLELGDSALYLCASSITTSGGYNEQFFGPGTRLTVL.